This TCR beta chain was obtained from a study of PD-1 blockade in mismatch repair-deficient tumors. Points on this clone: What it binds is unknown.

Time point noted: approximately 10-day in vitro stimulation with candidate neoantigen peptide 4. Seven or eight ELISpot-reactive neoantigen peptides each drove a roughly eleven-day in vitro stimulation. Some clones are missing from TCRdb's copy, which holds only in-frame ones; the method was immunoSEQ multiplex PCR. The data contain about 14,000 clones, about 85% of them singletons. This TCR was recovered from an adult with mismatch repair-deficient cancer. This specimen was cells cultured in vitro, taken from a patient treated with pembrolizumab.

This chain's CDR3 is CASSLKTSGRRGGELFF. CDR3 bases: TGTGCCAGCAGCTTAAAGACTAGCGGGAGGCGGGGCGGGGAGCTGTTTTTT. J is TRBJ2-2 and V is TRBV7-3; 13 bases map to TRBD2. CDR1 is SGHTA and CDR2 is FQGTGA in the germline V gene. This CDR3 has 17 residues. Trimming at V came to 1 base and at J to 7 bases, leaving 6 bases not matched to a gene.